This T cell receptor beta chain was captured in a study of regulatory T cells in long-lasting Graves disease (dated by TCRdb to the early 2020s). Regarding the research as a whole: Patients with newly diagnosed Graves' disease had been on antithyroid drugs for under 3 months. Persistent Graves' disease patients were compared with newly diagnosed Graves' disease patients by peripheral blood TCR sequencing and RNA sequencing. The study was registered as a clinical trial and conducted in China. TCR sequencing covered some 13 persistent and approximately 20 newly diagnosed Graves' disease patients, about 35 samples in total. The paper's findings and limits, for the study overall: More public clonotypes were shared among persistent patients (roughly 2,700) than among newly diagnosed patients (966). Only the TCR beta chain was sequenced and analyzed. Persistent disease showed preferential use of TRBV28, TRBJ1-2 and TRBJ2-5, whereas newly diagnosed disease favored TRBV20-1 and TRBJ2-1. Compared with newly diagnosed patients, patients with persistent Graves' disease had lower TCR Shannon entropy and fewer highly expanded clones, which suggests clonal expansion. Only peripheral blood was studied, because thyroid tissue, the primary lesion, was inaccessible. The authors noted that the small sample size was a limitation that may lower accuracy.

The sample holds a few counts of this clonotype. What antigen it recognizes has not been identified. Base qualities are not recorded, but no much larger clone differs from it by a single base. Preparation of the library involved multiplex PCR. Instrument used: Illumina HiSeq 4000. To build TCR beta libraries, CDR3 regions were amplified by Arm-PCR using iRepertoire HTBI primers. Gel purification was performed on PCR products prior to sequencing. Turning to the authors' computational methods: Gene usage analysis of CDR3 amino acid clonotypes relied on the roughly 58 TRBV and over 13 TRBJ segments identified across samples. Filtered high-quality paired reads were merged into contigs using COPE and FqMerger. BLAST was used to align contigs to IMGT TRBV, TRBD and TRBJ reference genes, and CDR3 was defined according to IMGT. Any clonotype with a frequency above 0.1% was classified as a highly expanded clone. Shannon entropy was used to measure repertoire diversity, and the Gini coefficient was used to measure V-J evenness. A clonotype was considered public if more than one individual shared it. TCRdb cleaned the public reads at Q25 with fastp, built clones with MiXCR and kept in-frame beta chains. Rows matching on CDR3 protein sequence are summarized as one entry with the most common DNA and genes. These V and J calls originate from TCRdb's pipeline instead of the authors' own analysis. The sample contains hundreds of thousands of distinct CDR3 sequences, under 20% of them found a single time. The ten most abundant clones make up more than 30% of the sample.

Sample time point, as interpreted from the label and publication: newly diagnosed GD, antithyroid drugs for less than 3 months. For both TCR sequencing and RNA sequencing, RNA was extracted from PBMCs using TRIzol. The diagnosis of Graves' disease followed American Thyroid Association guidelines. The patients came from an endocrinology department in Xi'an, China. Each patient gave 7.5 to 10 milliliters of peripheral blood, collected in an EDTA anticoagulant tube. PBMCs were isolated by Ficoll Paque Plus density gradient separation without further T cell sorting. RNA quality was checked with an Agilent 2100 Bioanalyzer and agarose gel, and concentration with a NanoDrop 2000. Relative to germline, V is missing 5 bases and J is missing 3 bases, with 7 bases of the junction outside any gene match. The cysteine opens and the phenylalanine closes a CDR3 of 14 amino acids. Solely the CDR3 DNA is kept, with 42 bases framed from the first base. According to the germline V gene (reference sequence), CDR1 reads LGHDT and CDR2 reads YNNKEL.

This clonotype was sampled from a female donor with Graves disease. The material was peripheral blood mononuclear cells (PBMCs), obtained at new diagnosis, from a patient treated with antithyroid drugs. The sequence is built from TRBV3-1 and TRBJ2-7; 7 middle bases align to TRBD2. The DNA sequence is as follows: TGTGCCAGCAGCTCAGGCCTAGCGGACTACGAGCAGTACTTC. The resulting protein is CASSSGLADYEQYF.